Listed here are 28 T cell receptor beta chains from one sample, sequenced in a study of blood T cell repertoires in COVID-19. Libraries were prepared by immunoSEQ multiplex PCR; TCRdb keeps only in-frame clonotypes and omits some of them. This sample has about 50,000 clones, with around nine tenths found just once. Sequencing was carried out using peripheral blood. The receptors stem from an elderly woman with acute or convalescent COVID-19.

The chain links TRBV4-3 to TRBJ1-3; 8 nucleotides align to TRBD1. The CDR3 runs to 16 residues. Germline loops: CDR1 LGHNA, CDR2 YSLEER. V lost 0 bases, J lost 3 bases, and 4 bases stayed unmatched. CDR3 amino acids: CASSQEPGGGGNTIYF. CDR3 DNA sequence: TGCGCCAGCAGCCAAGAGCCAGGGGGCGGTGGAAACACCATATATTTT.

The rearrangement joins TRBV25-1 to TRBJ1-5, with 8 bases that match TRBD1. The CDR3 is made up of 13 amino acids. The germline V gene encodes CDR1 MGHDK and CDR2 SYGVNS. The J segment lost 6 bases and the V segment lost 6 bases, leaving 4 bases of the junction unmatched. CDR3 sequence reads: CASSVGQGQPQHF. The CDR3 DNA sequence: TGTGCCAGCAGCGTCGGACAGGGTCAGCCCCAGCATTTT.

The V gene is TRBV21-1, the J gene TRBJ2-3; the table's D call, TRBD2, has no DNA check behind it. TRBV21-1 is recorded as a pseudogene. This CDR3 contains 14 residues. The CDR3 sequence: CASSNTLPREAQYF. CDR3 coding DNA: TGTGCCAGCAGCAACACTCTTCCGCGGGAGGCGCAGTATTTT.

J is TRBJ1-1 and V is TRBV30; a weak D match, TRBD1 (5 bases). Germline CDR1 and CDR2: GTSNPN and SVGIG (reference sequence). Trimming removed 0 bases at V and 4 bases at J, with 9 bases between. CDR3 length: 13 amino acids. CDR3 DNA sequence: TGTGCCTGGAGTGTCCGGGGGGGCACTGAAGCTTTCTTT. This sequence encodes CAWSVRGGTEAFF. The whole variable domain, filled in from reference TRBV30 and TRBJ1-1, reads SQTIHQWPATLVQPVGSPLSLECTVEGTSNPNLYWYRQAAGRGLQLLFYSVGIGQISSEVPQNLSASRPQDRQFILSSKKLLLSDSGFYLCAWSVRGGTEAFFGQGTRLTVV.

V gene TRBV28 combines with J gene TRBJ1-1, with D possibly matching TRBD1 (5 bases). The CDR3 loop spans 15 amino acids. V was pared by 2 bases and J by 0 bases, with 10 bases between. Germline V gives CDR1 MDHEN, CDR2 SYDVKM. The CDR3 region is CASSLAGRMNTEAFF. The CDR3 DNA is TGTGCCAGCAGTTTAGCGGGACGGATGAACACTGAAGCTTTCTTT. The full variable domain, completed using reference TRBV28 and TRBJ1-1, is DVKVTQSSRYLVKRTGEKVFLECVQDMDHENMFWYRQDPGLGLRLIYFSYDVKMKEKGDIPEGYSVSREKKERFSLILESASTNQTSMYLCASSLAGRMNTEAFFGQGTRLTVV.

The chain carries TRBV28 and TRBJ1-1; TRBD1 matches at 7 bases. Germline assignment: CDR1 MDHEN and CDR2 SYDVKM. CDR3 size: 17 residues. J lost 0 bases, V lost 0 bases, and 7 bases had no gene match. DNA of the CDR3: TGTGCCAGCAGTTTATGGGACACGGGACAGATGAACACTGAAGCTTTCTTT. Protein product: CASSLWDTGQMNTEAFF.

The V gene is TRBV6-5, the J gene TRBJ1-2; 9 bases agree with TRBD1. With V trimmed by 5 bases and J by 13 bases, 11 bases remained unmatched. Germline V gene data show CDR1 as MNHEY and CDR2 as SVGAGI. CDR3 length: 13 residues. The CDR3 region is CASSPGTGSPCTF. CDR3 in DNA: TGTGCCAGCAGTCCCGGGACAGGGTCTCCTTGCACCTTC.

This sequence joins TRBV30 and TRBJ1-1; a possible D gene is TRBD1 (5 bases). CDR1 GTSNPN and CDR2 SVGIG come from the germline V gene (reference sequence). V gave up 2 bases and J gave up 4 bases, with 8 bases separating them. This CDR3 spans 12 amino acids. DNA for the CDR3: TGTGCCTGGAGTAGAACAGGCACTGAAGCTTTCTTT. Its translation is CAWSRTGTEAFF.

This clone was observed a handful of times. This chain links TRBV3-1 (or the pseudogene TRBV3-2) with TRBJ1-2, with D unclear. This CDR3 is 12 amino acids long. Germline CDR1 is LGHDT and CDR2 is YNNKEL (reference sequence). Trimming left V 1 base short and J 10 bases short, with 10 bases between. The CDR3 bases are TGTGCCAGCAGCCAAGCCGGGGAGTCCTACACCTTC. Translated: CASSQAGESYTF.

As DNA, the CDR3 is TGTGCCAGCTCACCTGAGCTAGCCGGGTACAATGAGCAGTTCTTC. Translating it yields CASSPELAGYNEQFF. This rearrangement joins TRBV18 to TRBJ2-1, with TRBD2 as a possible D gene (5 bases). The V gene's germline CDR1 is KGHSH and CDR2 LQKENI. V was pared by 3 bases and J by 4 bases, with 13 bases between. CDR3 length: 15 residues.

The chain joins TRBV5-6 to TRBJ2-3, with 9 bases matching TRBD1. The CDR3 covers 14 residues. Per germline, CDR1 SGHDT and CDR2 YYEEEE. V lost 4 bases to trimming and J lost 8 bases; unmatched junction nucleotides: 8. CDR3 sequence: CASSTGQGRGTQYF. Here the CDR3 DNA reads TGTGCCAGCAGCACGGGACAGGGCCGGGGTACGCAGTATTTT.

In DNA form, the CDR3 reads TGTGCCAGTTATCCGGGACAGGGGTATCAGCCCCAGCATTTT. As protein: CASYPGQGYQPQHF. The chain employs TRBV2 and TRBJ1-5; 10 nucleotides match TRBD1. V shed 9 bases and J 5 bases; nucleotides not matched to a gene: 7. Germline V gene data show CDR1 as SNHLY and CDR2 as FYNNEI. The CDR3 has 14 residues. The variable domain in full, completed from reference TRBV2 and TRBJ1-5, reads EPEVTQTPSHQVTQMGQEVILRCVPISNHLYFYWYRQILGQKVEFLVSFYNNEISEKSEIFDDQFSVERPDGSNFTLKIRSTKLEDSAMYFCASYPGQGYQPQHFGDGTRLSIL.

This clone has a handful of counts. The chain carries TRBV12-5 and TRBJ1-1; possibly TRBD1 for D (6 bases). CDR1 and CDR2 from the germline V gene are LGHNT and FRNRAP. V lost 5 bases, J lost 1 base, and 14 bases lay in between. The CDR3 contains 15 residues. This chain's CDR3 is CASGNGQWGNTEAFF. The CDR3 region has the DNA TGTGCTAGTGGTAACGGACAGTGGGGGAACACTGAAGCTTTCTTT. The complete variable domain, with remaining parts taken from reference TRBV12-5 and TRBJ1-1, reads DARVTQTPRHKVTEMGQEVTMRCQPILGHNTVFWYRQTMMQGLELLAYFRNRAPLDDSGMPKDRFSAEMPDATLATLKIQPSEPRDSAVYFCASGNGQWGNTEAFFGQGTRLTVV.

CDR3 sequence: CASSFLGGTGGNQPQHF. The CDR3 nucleotides are TGTGCCAGCAGCTTTTTAGGGGGAACAGGGGGCAATCAGCCCCAGCATTTT. The genes are TRBV7-2 and TRBJ1-5, with 7 nucleotides matching TRBD1. This CDR3 spans 17 amino acids. V shed 3 bases, J shed 2 bases, and the junction held 10 bases outside the gene matches. Germline V lookup: CDR1 SGHTA, CDR2 FQGNSA.

The rearrangement uses TRBV5-1 and TRBJ1-2, with D possibly TRBD1 on 6 matching bases. V lost 0 bases and J lost 5, with 8 bases in between. This CDR3 contains 13 residues. Germline CDR1 is SGHRS and CDR2 is YFSETQ. Here the CDR3 reads CASSLDREYGYTF. The CDR3 nucleotides read TGCGCCAGCAGCTTGGACAGGGAGTATGGCTACACCTTC. The whole variable domain, filled in from reference TRBV5-1 and TRBJ1-2, reads KAGVTQTPRYLIKTRGQQVTLSCSPISGHRSVSWYQQTPGQGLQFLFEYFSETQRNKGNFPGRFSGRQFSNSRSEMNVSTLELGDSALYLCASSLDREYGYTFGSGTRLTVV.

The J gene is TRBJ2-7, the V gene TRBV6-5; a possible D gene is TRBD2 (6 bases). Trimming cost V 8 bases and J 4 bases, with 18 bases left between them. The CDR3 contains 14 residues. Germline V lookup: CDR1 MNHEY, CDR2 SVGAGI. The CDR3 DNA reads TGTGCCAGCTCAAGGACTAACTTAGCTTACGAGCAGTACTTC. The encoded protein is CASSRTNLAYEQYF.

The V and J genes are TRBV5-8 and TRBJ1-2; 7 bases fit TRBD1. CDR1 and CDR2 from the germline V gene are SGHTS and YDEGEE. The CDR3 has 13 amino acids. The V and J ends lost 4 bases and 4 bases, in that order; junction bases with no gene match: 4. CDR3 coding DNA: TGTGCCAGCAGCCATGACAGGGTCTATGGCTACACCTTC. It translates to CASSHDRVYGYTF.

This chain uses TRBV7-2 with TRBJ2-7; D is undetermined. The CDR3 totals 12 residues. V was clipped by 6 bases and J by 2 bases, with 8 bases between them. Germline lookup yields CDR1 SGHTA and CDR2 FQGNSA. The CDR3 loop is CASSSTTYEQYF. In DNA form, the CDR3 reads TGTGCCAGCAGTTCCACAACCTACGAGCAGTACTTC.

In its sample, this clone is medium-sized. The rearrangement uses TRBV3-1 (or the pseudogene TRBV3-2) and TRBJ2-7, with D perhaps TRBD1 (6 bases). V was clipped by 6 bases and J by 1 base, with 28 bases between them. This CDR3 has 19 residues. Germline-derived CDR1 and CDR2 are LGHDT and YNNKEL (reference sequence). CDR3 in amino acids: CASSLLTPFNRERSYEQYF. The CDR3 region has the DNA TGTGCCAGCAGTCTCCTAACCCCATTTAACAGGGAACGATCCTACGAGCAGTACTTC.

The chain recombines TRBV7-8 with TRBJ2-2; D is ambiguous. V shed 5 bases and J shed 2 bases, with 9 bases lying between them. This CDR3 region has 14 residues. The V gene's germline CDR1 is SGHVS and CDR2 FQNEAQ. The chain's CDR3 is CASSRLFNTGELFF. The CDR3 DNA is TGTGCCAGCAGCCGACTTTTTAACACCGGGGAGCTGTTTTTT.

This clone has only a few counts. The V and J genes are TRBV5-8 and TRBJ1-5, with 7 nucleotides matching TRBD1. Per germline, CDR1 SGHTS and CDR2 YDEGEE. The CDR3 runs to 15 residues. The junction had 11 bases not matched to a gene; V was cut back by 4 bases and J by 7 bases. CDR3 sequence (DNA): TGTGCCAGCAGCCATGGTAACAGGGGCGGACAGCCCCAGCATTTT. Protein product: CASSHGNRGGQPQHF.

The V and J genes are TRBV30 and TRBJ2-4, with TRBD2 matching over 10 bases. The CDR3 has 20 residues. The germline gives CDR1 GTSNPN, CDR2 SVGIG (reference sequence). V trimming: 0 bases; J trimming: 0 bases; junction bases outside the gene matches: 14. CDR3 residues: CAWSVSPLAGVTIAKNIQYF. CDR3 nucleotides: TGTGCCTGGAGTGTATCCCCGCTAGCGGGAGTAACAATAGCCAAAAACATTCAGTACTTC.

The J gene is TRBJ2-1, the V gene TRBV6-5; 14 bases align to TRBD2. Germline lookup yields CDR1 MNHEY and CDR2 SVGAGI. Trimming cost V 2 bases and J 9 bases; bases outside gene matches: 6. The CDR3 is made up of 16 amino acids. CDR3 DNA sequence: TGTGCCAGCAGTTACCCATCCGGACTAGCGGGGGGTGAGCAGTTCTTC. This sequence encodes CASSYPSGLAGGEQFF.

V and J are TRBV6-2 or TRBV6-3 and TRBJ2-7; TRBD2 might be the D (5 bases). CDR1 is MNHEY, CDR2 SVGEGT, per germline. The CDR3 runs 14 residues. Deletions cut 3 bases from V and 1 base from J, with 10 bases between. CDR3 region: CASSYLASSYEQYF. Written as DNA, the CDR3 is TGTGCCAGCAGTTATTTAGCGTCGTCCTACGAGCAGTACTTC.

The V gene is TRBV5-1, the J gene TRBJ2-2; maybe TRBD2 (6 bases). The germline V gene encodes CDR1 SGHRS and CDR2 YFSETQ. The CDR3 covers 15 residues. The V end was cut by 2 bases, the J end by 1 base, with 9 bases between. The CDR3, as DNA: TGCGCCAGCAGCTTTTTAGCGGAGAACACCGGGGAGCTGTTTTTT. Protein: CASSFLAENTGELFF.

Only a few counts were recorded for this clone. The chain employs TRBV3-1 (or the pseudogene TRBV3-2) and TRBJ1-6, with 7 nucleotides matching TRBD1. CDR1 LGHDT and CDR2 YNNKEL come from the germline V gene (reference sequence). V lost 1 base and J lost 9; bases outside the gene matches: 6. The CDR3 is 15 residues long. The CDR3 DNA is TGTGCCAGCAGCCAAGGCGGGACAGTGAGTTCACCCCTCCACTTT. As protein: CASSQGGTVSSPLHF.

This clone was observed a single time. The chain has TRBV2 and TRBJ1-4; D ambiguous. Deletions cut 1 base from V and 2 bases from J, with 14 bases between. The CDR3 runs 17 residues. Germline values: CDR1 SNHLY, CDR2 FYNNEI. The CDR3 DNA reads TGTGCCAGCAGTGAAGGAATTTACAGACATACTAATGAAAAACTGTTTTTT. As protein: CASSEGIYRHTNEKLFF.

The V and J genes are TRBV6-2 or TRBV6-3 and TRBJ1-1; possibly TRBD1 for D (5 bases). The V gene's germline CDR1 is MNHEY and CDR2 SVGEGT. The germline V and J ends were trimmed by 6 bases and 8 bases, with 10 bases remaining between them. The CDR3 contains 11 residues. In nucleotides, the CDR3 is TGTGCCAGCAGCCAATACAGGGAAGCTTTCTTT. Translating it yields CASSQYREAFF.